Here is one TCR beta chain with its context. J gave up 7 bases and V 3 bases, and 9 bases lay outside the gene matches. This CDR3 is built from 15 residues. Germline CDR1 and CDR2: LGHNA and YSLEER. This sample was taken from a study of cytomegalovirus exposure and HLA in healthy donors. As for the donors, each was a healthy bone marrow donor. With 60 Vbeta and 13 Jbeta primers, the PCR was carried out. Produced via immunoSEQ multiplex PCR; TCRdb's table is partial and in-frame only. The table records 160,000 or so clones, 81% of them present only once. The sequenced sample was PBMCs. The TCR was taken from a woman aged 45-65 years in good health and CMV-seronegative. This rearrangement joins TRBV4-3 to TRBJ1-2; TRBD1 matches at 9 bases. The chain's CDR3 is CASSHRDRVRSGYTF. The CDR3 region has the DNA TGCGCCAGCAGCCATAGGGACAGGGTGCGCTCTGGCTACACCTTC.